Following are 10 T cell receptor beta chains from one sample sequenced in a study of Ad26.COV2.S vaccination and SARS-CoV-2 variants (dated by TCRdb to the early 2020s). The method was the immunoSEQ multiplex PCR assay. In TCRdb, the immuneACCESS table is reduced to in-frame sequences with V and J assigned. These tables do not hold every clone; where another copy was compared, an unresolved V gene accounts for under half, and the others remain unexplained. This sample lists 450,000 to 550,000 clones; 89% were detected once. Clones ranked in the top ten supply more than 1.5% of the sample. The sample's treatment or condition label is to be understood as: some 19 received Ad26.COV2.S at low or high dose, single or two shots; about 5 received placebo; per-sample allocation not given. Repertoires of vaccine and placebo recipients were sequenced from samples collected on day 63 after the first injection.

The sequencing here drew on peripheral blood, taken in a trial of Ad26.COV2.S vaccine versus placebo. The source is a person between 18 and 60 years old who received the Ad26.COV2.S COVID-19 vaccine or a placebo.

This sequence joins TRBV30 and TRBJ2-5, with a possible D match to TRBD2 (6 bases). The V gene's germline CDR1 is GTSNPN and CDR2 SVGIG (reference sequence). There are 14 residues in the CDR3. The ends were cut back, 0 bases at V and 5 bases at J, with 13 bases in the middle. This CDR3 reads CAWSVPQGRETQYF. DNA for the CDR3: TGTGCCTGGAGTGTACCCCAAGGGAGGGAGACCCAGTACTTC.

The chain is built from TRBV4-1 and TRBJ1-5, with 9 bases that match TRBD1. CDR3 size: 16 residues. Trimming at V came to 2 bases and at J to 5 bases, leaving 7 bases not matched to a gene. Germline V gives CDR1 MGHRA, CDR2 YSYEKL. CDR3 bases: TGCGCCAGCAGCCAACCTCTACAGGGGGCTGATCAGCCCCAGCATTTT. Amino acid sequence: CASSQPLQGADQPQHF.

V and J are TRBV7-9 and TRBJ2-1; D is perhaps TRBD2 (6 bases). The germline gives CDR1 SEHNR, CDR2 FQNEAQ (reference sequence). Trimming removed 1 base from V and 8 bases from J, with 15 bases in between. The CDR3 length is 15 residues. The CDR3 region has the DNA TGTGCCAGCAGCTTAGACGGGAGCCCCGGAGATGAGCAGTTCTTC. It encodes CASSLDGSPGDEQFF.

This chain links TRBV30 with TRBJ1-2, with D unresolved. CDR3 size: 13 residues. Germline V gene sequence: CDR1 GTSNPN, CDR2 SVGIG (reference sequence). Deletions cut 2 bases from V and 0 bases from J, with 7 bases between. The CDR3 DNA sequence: TGTGCCTGGAGTCGTCTCCCTAACTATGGCTACACCTTC. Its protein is CAWSRLPNYGYTF. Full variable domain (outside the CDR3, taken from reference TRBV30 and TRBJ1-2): SQTIHQWPATLVQPVGSPLSLECTVEGTSNPNLYWYRQAAGRGLQLLFYSVGIGQISSEVPQNLSASRPQDRQFILSSKKLLLSDSGFYLCAWSRLPNYGYTFGSGTRLTVV.

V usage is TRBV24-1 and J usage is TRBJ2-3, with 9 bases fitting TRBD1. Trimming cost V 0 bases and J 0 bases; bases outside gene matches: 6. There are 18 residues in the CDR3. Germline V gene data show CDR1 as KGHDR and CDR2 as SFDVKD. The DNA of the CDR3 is TGTGCCACCAGTGATTTGCCACAGGGGGCGACTAGCACAGATACGCAGTATTTT. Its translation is CATSDLPQGATSTDTQYF.

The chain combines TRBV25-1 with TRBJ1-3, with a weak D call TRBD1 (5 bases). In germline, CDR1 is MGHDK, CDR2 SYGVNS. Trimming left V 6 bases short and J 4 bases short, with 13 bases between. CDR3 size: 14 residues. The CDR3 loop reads CASSHSGRGNTIYF. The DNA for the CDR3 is TGTGCCAGCAGCCATTCGGGGCGAGGAAACACCATATATTTT.

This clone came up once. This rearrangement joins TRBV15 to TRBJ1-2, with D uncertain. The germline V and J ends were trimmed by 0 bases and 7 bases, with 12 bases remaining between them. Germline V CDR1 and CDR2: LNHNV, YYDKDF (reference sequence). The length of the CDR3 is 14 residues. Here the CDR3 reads CATSRDWEGGGYTF. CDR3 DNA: TGTGCCACCAGCAGAGATTGGGAGGGCGGTGGCTACACCTTC.

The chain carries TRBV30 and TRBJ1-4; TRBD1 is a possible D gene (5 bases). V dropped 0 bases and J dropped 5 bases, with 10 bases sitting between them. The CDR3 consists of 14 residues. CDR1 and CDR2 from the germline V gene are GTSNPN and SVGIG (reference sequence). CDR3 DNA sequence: TGTGCCTGGAGTGTCGTACAGGAAAATGAAAAACTGTTTTTT. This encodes CAWSVVQENEKLFF.

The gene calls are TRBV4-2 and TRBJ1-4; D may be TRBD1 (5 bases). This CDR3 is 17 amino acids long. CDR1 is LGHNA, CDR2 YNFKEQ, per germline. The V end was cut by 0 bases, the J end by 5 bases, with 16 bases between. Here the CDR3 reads CASSQDHRQRANEKLFF. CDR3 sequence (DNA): TGTGCCAGCAGCCAAGACCACAGACAGCGCGCAAATGAAAAACTGTTTTTT.

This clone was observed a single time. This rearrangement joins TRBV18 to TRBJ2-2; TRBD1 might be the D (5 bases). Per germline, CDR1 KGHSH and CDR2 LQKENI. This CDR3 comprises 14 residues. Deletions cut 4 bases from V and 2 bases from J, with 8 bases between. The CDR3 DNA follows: TGTGCCAGCTCACAAACAGGAAACACCGGGGAGCTGTTTTTT. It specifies CASSQTGNTGELFF. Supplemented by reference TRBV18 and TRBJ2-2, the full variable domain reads NAGVMQNPRHLVRRRGQEARLRCSPMKGHSHVYWYRQLPEEGLKFMVYLQKENIIDESGMPKERFSAEFPKEGPSILRIQQVVRGDSAAYFCASSQTGNTGELFFGEGSRLTVL.